A selection of T cell receptor beta chains follows, all from one sample in a study of high-grade serous ovarian cancer treatment subgroups. TCRdb's copy holds only in-frame clones and misses some; the assay was immunoSEQ multiplex PCR. The profile shows fewer than 5,000 clones, 60% to 75% of them singletons. Sequenced sample: tumor tissue. The receptor source for this set is a human donor with high-grade serous ovarian cancer. CDR3s include the opening cysteine and the closing phenylalanine or tryptophan. Fields, in order: CDR3 DNA, CDR3 protein, V gene, J gene, clone size, D gene. The D gene is left open where the match is weak. Where a row states a size, it is once, few, many or the class of an expanded clone; other rows omit it.

cdr3_nt: TGTGCCAGCAGTGACACAGGGGGCTTATCACCCCTCCACTTT
cdr3_aa: CASSDTGGLSPLHF
v_call: TRBV6-1
j_call: TRBJ1-6
clone_size: few
d_call: TRBD1

cdr3_nt: TGTGCCAGCAGCCAAGGACTAGCAACGCAGTATTTT
cdr3_aa: CASSQGLATQYF
v_call: TRBV4-2
j_call: TRBJ2-3
clone_size: once
d_call: TRBD2

cdr3_nt: TGCGCCAGCAGCTCAGTAGGAGTCTACGAGCAGTACTTC
cdr3_aa: CASSSVGVYEQYF
v_call: TRBV5-1
j_call: TRBJ2-7
clone_size: NA
d_call: NA

cdr3_nt: TGTGCCAGCTGGGGGGCTGGAGGAAACACCATATATTTT
cdr3_aa: CASWGAGGNTIYF
v_call: TRBV7-9
j_call: TRBJ1-3
clone_size: NA
d_call: NA

cdr3_nt: TGTGCCAGCAGTCTTACCGGGGCCTGCTCTGGGGCCAACGTCCTGACTTTC
cdr3_aa: CASSLTGACSGANVLTF
v_call: TRBV27
j_call: TRBJ2-6
clone_size: NA
d_call: NA

cdr3_nt: TGTGCCAGCAGTGTGCTCCGGGCCGAGCAGTACTTC
cdr3_aa: CASSVLRAEQYF
v_call: TRBV2
j_call: TRBJ2-7
clone_size: NA
d_call: NA

cdr3_nt: TGTGCCAGCAGCGTAGTTGTAGGGGTAATAGATGAGCAGTTCTTC
cdr3_aa: CASSVVVGVIDEQFF
v_call: TRBV9
j_call: TRBJ2-1
clone_size: few
d_call: NA

cdr3_nt: TGCAGCGTTGAAGATCTTCCAGATACGCAGTATTTT
cdr3_aa: CSVEDLPDTQYF
v_call: TRBV29-1
j_call: TRBJ2-3
clone_size: NA
d_call: NA

cdr3_nt: TGTGCCAGCAGATTACAGGAACGAGAGACCCAGTACTTC
cdr3_aa: CASRLQERETQYF
v_call: TRBV6-6
j_call: TRBJ2-5
clone_size: NA
d_call: NA

cdr3_nt: TGTGCCAGCAGCTTAGGGGGCAGGGGCTTCGACGAGCAGTACTTC
cdr3_aa: CASSLGGRGFDEQYF
v_call: TRBV7-3
j_call: TRBJ2-7
clone_size: few
d_call: NA

cdr3_nt: TGTGCCAGCAGCTTAATCCTAGCTGGCAATGAGCAGTTCTTC
cdr3_aa: CASSLILAGNEQFF
v_call: TRBV7-2
j_call: TRBJ2-1
clone_size: NA
d_call: NA

cdr3_nt: TGTGCCAGCAGCGTAGTCGGGAAAGGCTATGGCTACACCTTC
cdr3_aa: CASSVVGKGYGYTF
v_call: TRBV9
j_call: TRBJ1-2
clone_size: once
d_call: NA

cdr3_nt: TGTGCCAGTAGTTACGACAGCTTTCTTCGTGGGTATGGCTACACCTTC
cdr3_aa: CASSYDSFLRGYGYTF
v_call: TRBV19
j_call: TRBJ1-2
clone_size: NA
d_call: NA

cdr3_nt: TGTGCCAGCAGCTCCGTCGACCGGGAGACCCAGTACTTC
cdr3_aa: CASSSVDRETQYF
v_call: TRBV11-2
j_call: TRBJ2-5
clone_size: NA
d_call: NA

cdr3_nt: TGTGCCACCAGCCCCCGGGGGGCTCAAGAGACCCAGTACTTC
cdr3_aa: CATSPRGAQETQYF
v_call: TRBV15
j_call: TRBJ2-5
clone_size: NA
d_call: NA

cdr3_nt: TGCGCCAGCAGCAATGACTCCCCTCGCTACAATGAGCAGTTCTTC
cdr3_aa: CASSNDSPRYNEQFF
v_call: TRBV5-1
j_call: TRBJ2-1
clone_size: NA
d_call: NA

cdr3_nt: TGTGCCAGCAGGATAGGGGGCTTCGGAAACACTGAAGCTTTCTTT
cdr3_aa: CASRIGGFGNTEAFF
v_call: TRBV27
j_call: TRBJ1-1
clone_size: NA
d_call: TRBD1

cdr3_nt: TGTGCCAGCAGCCGCCGCGTCTCCAACGTCCTGACTTTC
cdr3_aa: CASSRRVSNVLTF
v_call: TRBV6-5
j_call: TRBJ2-6
clone_size: NA
d_call: NA

cdr3_nt: TGTGCCAGCAGCAAACAGAAGGGTAGCACAGATACGCAGTATTTT
cdr3_aa: CASSKQKGSTDTQYF
v_call: TRBV7-2
j_call: TRBJ2-3
clone_size: NA
d_call: NA

cdr3_nt: TGTGCCAGTAGGCGACTAGCGGGGGGCCAAGAGACCCAGTACTTC
cdr3_aa: CASRRLAGGQETQYF
v_call: TRBV19
j_call: TRBJ2-5
clone_size: NA
d_call: TRBD2